What follows are 8 T cell receptor beta chains derived from one specimen sequenced in a study of cytomegalovirus exposure and HLA in healthy donors. 13 Jbeta primers and 60 Vbeta primers were used for the PCR. The assay was immunoSEQ multiplex PCR, and TCRdb's table has in-frame clones only and misses some. The sample contains hundreds of thousands of clones, about 83% of which appear only once. The material sequenced was PBMCs. All receptors derive from a man between 35 and 55 years old in good health and CMV-seronegative.

V gene TRBV5-1 combines with J gene TRBJ2-2; 7 bases match TRBD1. This CDR3 is 15 amino acids long. The germline gives CDR1 SGHRS, CDR2 YFSETQ. V shed 2 bases, J shed 0 bases, and the junction held 1 base outside the gene matches. The DNA for the CDR3 is TGCGCCAGCAGCTTAGGGGGCACGAACACCGGGGAGCTGTTTTTT. Translated: CASSLGGTNTGELFF.

V usage is TRBV6-4 and J usage is TRBJ2-5; D is undetermined. Trimming pared 4 bases from V and 7 bases from J, leaving 13 bases between. The CDR3 spans 13 residues. CDR1 is MRHNA and CDR2 is SNTAGT in the germline V gene. This CDR3 is CASSVARFGTQYF. As DNA, the CDR3 is TGTGCCAGCAGTGTGGCTAGATTTGGGACCCAGTACTTC.

The chain has TRBV7-2 and TRBJ2-2; D is undetermined. CDR1 is SGHTA, CDR2 FQGNSA, per germline. V was pared by 2 bases and J by 5 bases, with 9 bases between. This CDR3 has 14 residues. The CDR3 DNA reads as TGTGCCAGCAGCTTAATGGCACCGACCGGGGAGCTGTTTTTT. This gives the protein CASSLMAPTGELFF.

This chain uses TRBV29-1 with TRBJ2-3, with a weak D call TRBD2 (5 bases). Germline CDR1 and CDR2: SQVTM and ANQGSEA. CDR3 length equals 12 residues. V gave up 2 bases and J gave up 14 bases, with 17 bases separating them. As DNA, the CDR3 is TGCAGCGTTGAATCTAGTTCCCGAGGGCGGTATTTT. Translating gives CSVESSSRGRYF.

The chain combines TRBV2 with TRBJ2-7; D possibly corresponds to TRBD2 (7 bases). Germline values: CDR1 SNHLY, CDR2 FYNNEI. V shed 4 bases and J shed 6 bases, with 16 bases lying between them. The length of the CDR3 is 14 residues. CDR3 bases: TGTGCCAGCAGTGGTCGGCGGGGGCAGAGCGAGCAGTACTTC. The encoded protein is CASSGRRGQSEQYF. The variable domain in full, completed from reference TRBV2 and TRBJ2-7, reads EPEVTQTPSHQVTQMGQEVILRCVPISNHLYFYWYRQILGQKVEFLVSFYNNEISEKSEIFDDQFSVERPDGSNFTLKIRSTKLEDSAMYFCASSGRRGQSEQYFGPGTRLTVT.

CDR3 in amino acids: CASSLSPGQSQYGYTF. The CDR3 region has the DNA TGCGCCAGCAGCCTATCACCTGGACAGTCCCAGTATGGCTACACCTTC. This chain uses TRBV5-1 with TRBJ1-2, with D perhaps matching TRBD1 (6 bases). This CDR3 contains 16 residues. From germline, CDR1 is SGHRS and CDR2 YFSETQ. V shed 4 bases and J shed 5 bases, with 21 bases lying between them. The full variable domain, with the rest looked up from reference TRBV5-1 and TRBJ1-2, is KAGVTQTPRYLIKTRGQQVTLSCSPISGHRSVSWYQQTPGQGLQFLFEYFSETQRNKGNFPGRFSGRQFSNSRSEMNVSTLELGDSALYLCASSLSPGQSQYGYTFGSGTRLTVV.

The chain links TRBV7-9 to TRBJ2-7, with 7 bases that match TRBD2. The germline V gene has CDR1 SEHNR and CDR2 FQNEAQ (reference sequence). Trimming at V came to 1 base and at J to 3 bases, leaving 15 bases not matched to a gene. The CDR3 extends over 18 amino acids. In nucleotides, the CDR3 is TGTGCCAGCAGCTTAGTAGGACTTGGGGGGGACCGGTACTACGAGCAGTACTTC. Encoded protein: CASSLVGLGGDRYYEQYF.

The V call is TRBV4-2, the J call TRBJ1-1, with TRBD1 as a possible D gene (5 bases). The V gene lost 1 base and the J gene lost 1 base, with 7 bases spanning the gap. The CDR3 is 14 amino acids. Germline V gene data show CDR1 as LGHNA and CDR2 as YNFKEQ. In DNA form, the CDR3 reads TGTGCCAGCAGCCAAGTTCAGGGGAACACTGAAGCTTTCTTT. It is translated as CASSQVQGNTEAFF.